A single T cell receptor beta chain is shown here with its context. Germline CDR1 reads MNHEY; CDR2 reads SMNVEV (reference sequence). The germline V and J ends were trimmed by 6 bases and 3 bases, with 14 bases remaining between them. This CDR3 has 14 amino acids. Repertoires were generated with immunoSEQ multiplex PCR, while TCRdb's copy carries only in-frame clones and drops some. The sample lists approximately 220,000 clones, approximately 86% seen once, with 2.5% to 3% in the top ten. This sample is part of a study of blood T cell repertoires in COVID-19. Study-wide context: PBMCs, B-cell-depleted T cells, or T cells provided the cDNA or gDNA that made up the material.

The sample was PBMCs or T cells enriched from blood (not recorded which). This sequence joins TRBV27 and TRBJ1-1; perhaps TRBD1 as D (6 bases). The source of this sequence is a woman aged 25 to 39 with acute COVID-19. The CDR3 DNA reads as TGTGCCAGCAGCCCCTACAGGGAATACACTGAAGCTTTCTTT. Amino acid sequence: CASSPYREYTEAFF.